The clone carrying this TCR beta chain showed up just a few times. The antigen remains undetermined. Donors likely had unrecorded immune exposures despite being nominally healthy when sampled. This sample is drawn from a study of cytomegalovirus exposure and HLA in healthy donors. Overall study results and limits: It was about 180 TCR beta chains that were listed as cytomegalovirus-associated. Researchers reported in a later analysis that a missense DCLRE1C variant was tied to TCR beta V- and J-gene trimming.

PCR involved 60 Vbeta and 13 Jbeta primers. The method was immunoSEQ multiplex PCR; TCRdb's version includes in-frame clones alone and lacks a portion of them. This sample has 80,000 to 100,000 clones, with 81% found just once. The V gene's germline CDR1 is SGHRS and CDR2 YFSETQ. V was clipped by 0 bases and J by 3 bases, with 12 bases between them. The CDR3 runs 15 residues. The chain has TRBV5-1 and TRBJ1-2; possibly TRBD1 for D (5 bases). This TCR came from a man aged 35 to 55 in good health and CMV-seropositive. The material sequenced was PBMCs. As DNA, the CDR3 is TGCGCCAGCAGCTTGGCCTCAGGGTTGGACTATGGCTACACCTTC. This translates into CASSLASGLDYGYTF.